A single sample is the source of the 4 T cell receptor beta chains below, sequenced in a study of blood T cell repertoires in COVID-19. Sequenced by immunoSEQ multiplex PCR; TCRdb stores in-frame clones only, minus some. The sample gives around 200,000 clones, approximately 83% of which show up once; less than 5.5% is in the top ten. Source material: peripheral blood. These receptors were collected from a man aged 45-65 years with active or convalescent COVID-19.

CDR3 amino acids: CASSHPAGTTQETQYF. The CDR3, as DNA: TGTGCCAGCAGCCACCCCGCCGGGACAACCCAAGAGACCCAGTACTTC. This chain joins TRBV4-2 and TRBJ2-5, with D perhaps matching TRBD1 (6 bases). Germline CDR1 LGHNA, CDR2 YNFKEQ. The germline V and J ends were trimmed by 3 bases and 1 base, with 15 bases remaining between them. The CDR3 spans 16 residues.

The chain is built from TRBV18 and TRBJ1-2, with 7 bases fitting TRBD1. Trimming at V came to 4 bases and at J to 5 bases, leaving 10 bases not matched to a gene. The CDR3 totals 15 residues. Germline CDR1 KGHSH, CDR2 LQKENI. The CDR3 protein is CASSLKQGVLYGYTF. The CDR3 DNA sequence: TGTGCCAGCTCACTGAAGCAGGGGGTTTTATATGGCTACACCTTC.

This chain joins TRBV28 and TRBJ1-6, with D hard to call. The CDR3 length is 15 residues. The V and J ends lost 7 bases and 0 bases respectively, with 10 bases between them. The V gene's germline CDR1 is MDHEN and CDR2 SYDVKM. The CDR3 DNA sequence: TGTGCCAGCACCATTCTGAGCTCCTATAATTCACCCCTCCACTTT. Protein: CASTILSSYNSPLHF. Filled out from reference TRBV28 and TRBJ1-6, the complete variable domain reads DVKVTQSSRYLVKRTGEKVFLECVQDMDHENMFWYRQDPGLGLRLIYFSYDVKMKEKGDIPEGYSVSREKKERFSLILESASTNQTSMYLCASTILSSYNSPLHFGNGTRLTVT.

The gene calls are TRBV7-9 and TRBJ2-7, with unresolved D. The germline V gene encodes CDR1 SEHNR and CDR2 FQNEAQ (reference sequence). The CDR3 covers 15 residues. V lost 4 bases, J lost 4 bases, and 17 bases lay in between. CDR3 DNA: TGTGCCAGCAGCTCCCCTCGCGGAGATGCTTACGAGCAGTACTTC. It encodes CASSSPRGDAYEQYF.